The 2 T cell receptor beta chains reported below all come from one sample, sequenced in a study of OX40 agonist ivuxolimab in advanced cancers. Profiling relied on immunoSEQ multiplex PCR, and the TCRdb table lists in-frame clones only, not all of them. The repertoire consists of about 150,000 clones, with roughly 92% occurring once and the leading ten covering approximately 0.3%. The specimen comprised CD4+ or CD8+ T cells sorted from blood, sampled in a trial of the OX40 agonist ivuxolimab. These receptors came from an adult with an advanced solid tumor such as melanoma, head and neck, liver or kidney cancer.

Comments on this clone: This specimen includes other DNA sequences encoding the same CDR3. The chain combines TRBV19 with TRBJ1-2; 9 nucleotides match TRBD1. This CDR3 region has 15 residues. Germline loops: CDR1 LNHDA, CDR2 SQIVND (reference sequence). V was clipped by 3 bases and J by 2 bases; unmatched bases: 4. The DNA of the CDR3 is TGTGCCAGTAGTATTAGGACAGGGGAAAACTATGGCTACACCTTC. This encodes CASSIRTGENYGYTF.

The rearrangement joins TRBV7-3 to TRBJ2-7, with 7 bases matching TRBD2. This CDR3 region has 15 residues. Germline CDR1 SGHTA, CDR2 FQGTGA. V shed 5 bases and J 3 bases; nucleotides not matched to a gene: 10. The CDR3 DNA reads TGTGCCAGCAGCGTAAGCGGGACCGCTAACTACGAGCAGTACTTC. This sequence encodes CASSVSGTANYEQYF.